This T cell receptor (beta chain) was captured by sequencing in a study of cytomegalovirus exposure and HLA in healthy donors. Findings and caveats of the study: Association of fewer than 20,000 TCR beta sequences with HLA alleles was found at 0.05 false discovery rate in a later analysis. Reportedly, TCR beta sequences accurately predicted HLA-A and HLA-B alleles in most subjects. Earlier findings revealed that most TCR beta V segments proved productive either about 87% or about 30% of the time. The listing of some 170 TCR beta chains classed them as cytomegalovirus-associated.

Use of 60 Vbeta and 13 Jbeta primers characterized the PCR. Only in-frame clones appear in the TCRdb table, and some are missing; sequencing was by immunoSEQ multiplex PCR. The sample lists fewer than 200,000 clones, 60% to 85% occurring once. As for this clone: Its matching antigen is unknown.

The V gene lost 6 bases and the J gene lost 10 bases, with 15 bases spanning the gap. Germline CDR1 reads MNHEY; CDR2 reads SVGAGI. The CDR3 runs 12 residues. The chain joins TRBV6-5 to TRBJ1-2; D may be TRBD1 (6 bases). Sequenced material: PBMCs. The source is a woman in her 50s in good health and CMV-seropositive. The DNA of the CDR3 is TGTGCCAGCAGGGGGGCAGGGGAATACTACACCTTC. It specifies CASRGAGEYYTF.